This T cell receptor beta chain emerged from a study of response to subunit inactivated influenza vaccine. This clonotype has a handful of counts. Each CDR3 protein gets one entry after TCRdb re-called the RT-PCR reads with MiXCR. The repertoire includes 450,000 to 500,000 distinct CDR3 sequences, roughly 9.8% of them detected once, and more than 10% sits in the top ten. The length of the CDR3 is 12 residues. The ends were cut back, 4 bases at V and 2 bases at J, with 9 bases in the middle. The germline V gene encodes CDR1 SQVTM and CDR2 ANQGSEA. The source was PBMCs from blood, collected 40 to 50 days after vaccination. This clonotype was sampled from a man in his fifties who received an inactivated influenza vaccine. This chain connects TRBV29-1 to TRBJ2-7; D assignment may be TRBD1 or TRBD2 (6 bases each). The DNA of the CDR3 is TGCAGCGTTGGGAGGGACACCTACGAGCAGTACTTC. Residues: CSVGRDTYEQYF.